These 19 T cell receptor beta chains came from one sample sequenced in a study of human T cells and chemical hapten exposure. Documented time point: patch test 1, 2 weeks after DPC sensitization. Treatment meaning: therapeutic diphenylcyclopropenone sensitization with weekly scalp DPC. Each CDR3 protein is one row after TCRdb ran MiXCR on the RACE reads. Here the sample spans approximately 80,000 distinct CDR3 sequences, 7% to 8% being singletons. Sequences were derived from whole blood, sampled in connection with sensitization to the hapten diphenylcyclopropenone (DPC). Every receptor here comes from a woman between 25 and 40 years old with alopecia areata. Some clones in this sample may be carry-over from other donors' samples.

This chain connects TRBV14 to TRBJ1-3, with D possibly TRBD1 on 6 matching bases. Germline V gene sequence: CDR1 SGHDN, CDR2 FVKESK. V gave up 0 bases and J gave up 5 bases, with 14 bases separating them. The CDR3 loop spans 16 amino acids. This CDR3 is CASSQDIGGRRNTIYF. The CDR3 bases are TGTGCCAGCAGCCAAGATATAGGGGGAAGGAGAAACACCATATATTTT. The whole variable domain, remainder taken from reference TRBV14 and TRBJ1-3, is EAGVTQFPSHSVIEKGQTVTLRCDPISGHDNLYWYRRVMGKEIKFLLHFVKESKQDESGMPNNRFLAERTGGTYSTLKVQPAELEDSGVYFCASSQDIGGRRNTIYFGEGSWLTVV.

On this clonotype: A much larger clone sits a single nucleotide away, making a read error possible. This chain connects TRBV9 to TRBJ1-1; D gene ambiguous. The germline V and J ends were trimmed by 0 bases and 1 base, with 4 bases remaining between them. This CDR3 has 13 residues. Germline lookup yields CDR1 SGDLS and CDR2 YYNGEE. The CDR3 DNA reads TGTGCCAGCAGCGTAGTACAGAACACTGAAGCTTTCTTT. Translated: CASSVVQNTEAFF.

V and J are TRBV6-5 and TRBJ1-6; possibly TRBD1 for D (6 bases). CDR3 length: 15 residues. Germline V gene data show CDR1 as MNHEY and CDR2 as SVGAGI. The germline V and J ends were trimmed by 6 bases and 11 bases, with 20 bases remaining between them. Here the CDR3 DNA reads TGTGCCAGCAGATCCCAGGGGCGAGGGGTGCCACCCCTCCACTTT. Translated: CASRSQGRGVPPLHF.

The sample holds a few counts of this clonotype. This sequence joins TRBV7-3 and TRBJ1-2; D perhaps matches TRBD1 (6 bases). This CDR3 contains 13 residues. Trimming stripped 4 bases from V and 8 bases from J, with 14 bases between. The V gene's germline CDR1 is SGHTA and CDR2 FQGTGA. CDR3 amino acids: CASSWDNRRGYTF. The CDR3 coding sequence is TGTGCCAGCAGCTGGGACAACAGAAGGGGCTACACCTTC. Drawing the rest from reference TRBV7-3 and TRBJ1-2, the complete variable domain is GAGVSQTPSNKVTEKGKYVELRCDPISGHTALYWYRQSLGQGPEFLIYFQGTGAADDSGLPNDRFFAVRPEGSVSTLKIQRTERGDSAVYLCASSWDNRRGYTFGSGTRLTVV.

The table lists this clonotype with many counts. CDR3 protein: CASSASSGGTDTQYF. The CDR3 nucleotides are TGTGCCAGCAGTGCCTCTAGCGGGGGTACAGATACGCAGTATTTT. V gene TRBV6-4 combines with J gene TRBJ2-3, with TRBD2 matching 10 bases. Unmatched junction bases numbered 4, after V lost 4 bases and J lost 3 bases. This CDR3 region has 15 residues. Per germline, CDR1 MRHNA and CDR2 SNTAGT.

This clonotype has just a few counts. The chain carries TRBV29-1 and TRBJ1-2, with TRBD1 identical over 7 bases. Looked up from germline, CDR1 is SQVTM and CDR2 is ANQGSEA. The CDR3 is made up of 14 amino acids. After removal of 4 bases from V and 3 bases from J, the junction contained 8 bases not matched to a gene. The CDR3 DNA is TGCAGCGTTGCGTGGGCAGGGGGTGACTATGGCTACACCTTC. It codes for CSVAWAGGDYGYTF.

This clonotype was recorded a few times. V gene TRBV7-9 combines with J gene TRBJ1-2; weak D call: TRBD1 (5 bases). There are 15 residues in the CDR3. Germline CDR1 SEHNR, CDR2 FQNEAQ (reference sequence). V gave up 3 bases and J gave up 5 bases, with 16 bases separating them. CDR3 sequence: CASSFDFDRTYGYTF. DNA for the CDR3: TGTGCCAGCAGCTTTGACTTTGACAGAACGTATGGCTACACCTTC.

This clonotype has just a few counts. Written as DNA, the CDR3 is TGCAGCGCACAGGGAGGGGAGACTACCTACGAGCAGTACTTC. Its translation: CSAQGGETTYEQYF. This rearrangement joins TRBV29-1 to TRBJ2-7; weak D call: TRBD2 (7 bases). Trimming took off 7 bases at V and 2 bases at J, with 18 bases between the two ends. CDR1 SQVTM and CDR2 ANQGSEA come from the germline V gene. The CDR3 is made up of 14 amino acids.

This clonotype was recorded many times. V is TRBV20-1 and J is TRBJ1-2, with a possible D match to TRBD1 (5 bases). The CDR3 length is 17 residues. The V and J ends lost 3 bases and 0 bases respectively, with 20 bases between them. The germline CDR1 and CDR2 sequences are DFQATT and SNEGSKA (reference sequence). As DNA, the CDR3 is TGCAGTGCTAGTGTACCCAAGACAGTCAAAGCTAACTATGGCTACACCTTC. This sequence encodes CSASVPKTVKANYGYTF.

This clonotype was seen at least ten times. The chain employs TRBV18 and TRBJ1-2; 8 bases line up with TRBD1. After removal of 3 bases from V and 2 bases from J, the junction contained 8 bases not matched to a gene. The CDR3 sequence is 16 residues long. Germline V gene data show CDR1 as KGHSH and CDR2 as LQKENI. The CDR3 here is CASSPDTGGLNYGYTF. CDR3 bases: TGTGCCAGCTCACCTGATACAGGGGGGCTAAACTATGGCTACACCTTC.

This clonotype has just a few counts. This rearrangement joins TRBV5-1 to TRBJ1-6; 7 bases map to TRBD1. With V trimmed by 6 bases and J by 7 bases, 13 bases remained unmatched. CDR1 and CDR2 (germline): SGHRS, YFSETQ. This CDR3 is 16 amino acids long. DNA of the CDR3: TGCGCCAGCACTCCGGAGGGTCAGGGGGGCAATTCACCCCTCCACTTT. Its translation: CASTPEGQGGNSPLHF.

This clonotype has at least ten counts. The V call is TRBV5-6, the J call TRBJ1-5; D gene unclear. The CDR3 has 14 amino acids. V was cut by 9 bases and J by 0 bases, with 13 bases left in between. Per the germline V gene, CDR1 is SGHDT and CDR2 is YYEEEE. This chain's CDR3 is CANGLLHSNQPQHF. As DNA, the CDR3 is TGTGCCAACGGGCTACTACATAGCAATCAGCCCCAGCATTTT.

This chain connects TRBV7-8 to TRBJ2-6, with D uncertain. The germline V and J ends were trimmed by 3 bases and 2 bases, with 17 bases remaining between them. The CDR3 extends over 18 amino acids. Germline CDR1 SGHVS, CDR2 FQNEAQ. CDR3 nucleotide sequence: TGTGCCAGCAGCTTGTCAGTCGGCCGAGGCGCTGGGGCCAACGTCCTGACTTTC. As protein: CASSLSVGRGAGANVLTF.

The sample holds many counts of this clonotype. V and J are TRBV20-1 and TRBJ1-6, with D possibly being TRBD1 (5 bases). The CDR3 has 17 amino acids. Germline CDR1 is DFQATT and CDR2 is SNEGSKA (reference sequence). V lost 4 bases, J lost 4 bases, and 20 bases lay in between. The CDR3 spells CSATTRNGAFYNSPLHF. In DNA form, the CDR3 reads TGCAGTGCTACGACAAGGAATGGGGCTTTTTATAATTCACCCCTCCACTTT.

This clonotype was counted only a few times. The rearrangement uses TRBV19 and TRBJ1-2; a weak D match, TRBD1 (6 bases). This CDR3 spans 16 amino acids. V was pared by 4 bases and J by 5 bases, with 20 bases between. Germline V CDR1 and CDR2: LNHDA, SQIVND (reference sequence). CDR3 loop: CASSREGRQELYGYTF. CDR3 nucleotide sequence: TGTGCCAGTAGTAGAGAGGGCCGACAGGAGCTTTATGGCTACACCTTC.

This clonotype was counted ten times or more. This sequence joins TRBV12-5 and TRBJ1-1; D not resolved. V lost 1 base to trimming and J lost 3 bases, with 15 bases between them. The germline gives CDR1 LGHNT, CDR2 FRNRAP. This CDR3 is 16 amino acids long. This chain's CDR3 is CASGLAAQAVDTEAFF. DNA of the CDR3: TGTGCTAGTGGTTTGGCAGCACAAGCCGTGGACACTGAAGCTTTCTTT.

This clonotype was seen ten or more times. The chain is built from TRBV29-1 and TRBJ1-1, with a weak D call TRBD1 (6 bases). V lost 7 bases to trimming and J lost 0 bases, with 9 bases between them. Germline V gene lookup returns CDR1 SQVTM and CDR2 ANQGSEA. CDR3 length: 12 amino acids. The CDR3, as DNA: TGCAGCGCCCGGACAGTGAACACTGAAGCTTTCTTT. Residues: CSARTVNTEAFF.

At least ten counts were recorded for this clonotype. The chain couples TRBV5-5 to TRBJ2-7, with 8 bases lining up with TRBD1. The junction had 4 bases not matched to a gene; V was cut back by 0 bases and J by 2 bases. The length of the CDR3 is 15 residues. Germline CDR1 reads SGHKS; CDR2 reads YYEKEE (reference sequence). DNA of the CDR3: TGTGCCAGCAGCTTGGGCCAGGGGGCGGCCTACGAGCAGTACTTC. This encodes CASSLGQGAAYEQYF.

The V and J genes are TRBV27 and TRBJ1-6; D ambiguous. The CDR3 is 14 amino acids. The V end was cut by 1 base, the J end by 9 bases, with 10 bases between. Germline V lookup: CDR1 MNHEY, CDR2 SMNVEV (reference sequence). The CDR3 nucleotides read TGTGCCAGCAGTTTATGGGTCCGGGGTTCACCCCTCCACTTT. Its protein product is CASSLWVRGSPLHF.